Following are 17 T cell receptor beta chains from one sample sequenced in a study of early T cells in non-severe SARS-CoV-2 infection. TCRdb reprocessed the 5' RACE reads via MiXCR and lists one record per CDR3 protein. This repertoire shows approximately 22,000 distinct CDR3 sequences, 5% to 6% found once; its top ten account for 14%. The sample in question was whole blood, obtained at baseline. These receptors were taken from an adult who was a healthcare worker with PCR-confirmed SARS-CoV-2 infection or an uninfected control (not recorded which).

In its sample, this clonotype was seen a few times. The rearrangement uses TRBV10-3 and TRBJ2-3, with 8 bases identical to TRBD1. The V gene's germline CDR1 is ENHRY and CDR2 SYGVKD. V trimming: 8 bases; J trimming: 6 bases; junction bases outside the gene matches: 4. The CDR3 runs 12 residues. The CDR3 DNA reads TGTGCCATCGCCCGGACAGGGGATACGCAGTATTTT. This codes for CAIARTGDTQYF.

Only a few counts were recorded for this clonotype. The J gene is TRBJ2-1, the V gene TRBV20-1; 15 bases align to TRBD2. Germline assignment: CDR1 DFQATT and CDR2 SNEGSKA (reference sequence). J lost 4 bases, V lost 5 bases, and 6 bases had no gene match. This CDR3 has 16 residues. The CDR3 sequence: CSAPGTSGGRYNEQFF. In DNA, the CDR3 is TGCAGTGCTCCCGGGACTAGCGGGGGGAGATACAATGAGCAGTTCTTC.

The chain combines TRBV4-3 with TRBJ2-1, with a weak D call TRBD2 (6 bases). This CDR3 has 15 residues. Trimming left V 0 bases short and J 4 bases short, with 10 bases between. Per the germline V gene, CDR1 is LGHNA and CDR2 is YSLEER. The CDR3 reads CASSQESGRYNEQFF. In DNA form, the CDR3 reads TGCGCCAGCAGCCAAGAGAGCGGGCGGTACAATGAGCAGTTCTTC.

The chain employs TRBV30 and TRBJ1-6; D uncertain. The CDR3 has 13 residues. Germline V gives CDR1 GTSNPN, CDR2 SVGIG (reference sequence). V was clipped by 5 bases and J by 6 bases, with 11 bases between them. The CDR3 loop is CAWSEQTNSPLHF. The CDR3 region has the DNA TGTGCCTGGTCGGAACAGACTAATTCACCCCTCCACTTT.

This clonotype was observed a few times. The V gene is TRBV7-2, the J gene TRBJ2-7; the D is unclear. This CDR3 is 11 amino acids long. Trimming removed 7 bases at V and 9 bases at J, with 13 bases between. Germline V gene lookup returns CDR1 SGHTA and CDR2 FQGNSA. The CDR3, as DNA: TGTGCCAGCACCAATTATAGGGTGCAGTACTTC. This translates into CASTNYRVQYF.

The rearrangement joins TRBV6-5 to TRBJ2-1; no firm D call. The V and J ends lost 8 bases and 4 bases respectively, with 18 bases between them. Germline V gene data show CDR1 as MNHEY and CDR2 as SVGAGI. The CDR3 is 15 residues long. The CDR3 here is CASLLESDGYNEQFF. The DNA of the CDR3 is TGTGCCAGCCTCTTGGAGTCCGACGGATACAATGAGCAGTTCTTC.

This clonotype is labeled medium-sized. This rearrangement joins TRBV7-8 to TRBJ1-4; 10 bases match TRBD1. The V and J ends lost 1 base and 7 bases, in that order; junction bases with no gene match: 3. This CDR3 contains 15 residues. Germline-derived CDR1 and CDR2 are SGHVS and FQNEAQ. CDR3 sequence: CASSLVTGGSEKLFF. DNA of the CDR3: TGTGCCAGCAGCTTAGTGACAGGGGGCAGTGAAAAACTGTTTTTT.

This clonotype is classed as medium-sized (0.01 to 0.1%). The chain carries TRBV18 and TRBJ1-4; 7 nucleotides line up with TRBD1. The length of the CDR3 is 15 residues. V lost 6 bases to trimming and J lost 5 bases; unmatched junction nucleotides: 9. CDR1 is KGHSH, CDR2 LQKENI, per germline. This chain's CDR3 is CASSVDRSPNEKLFF. The DNA of the CDR3 is TGTGCCAGCTCGGTGGACAGGTCCCCGAATGAAAAACTGTTTTTT.

The V and J genes are TRBV12-3 or TRBV12-4 and TRBJ2-7; TRBD1 might be the D (6 bases). V shed 3 bases and J shed 2 bases, with 26 bases lying between them. This CDR3 region has 19 residues. In DNA, the CDR3 is TGTGCCAGCAGTTTCGTCACCGGGACAAGAGACCATTTCCCCTACGAGCAGTACTTC. Translating it yields CASSFVTGTRDHFPYEQYF.

This clonotype has only a few counts. The rearrangement uses TRBV30 and TRBJ1-2; D not certain. V was pared by 5 bases and J by 3 bases, with 13 bases between. The CDR3 contains 13 residues. Germline V lookup: CDR1 GTSNPN, CDR2 SVGIG (reference sequence). CDR3 residues: CAWGQEEDYGYTF. The CDR3 coding sequence is TGTGCCTGGGGTCAGGAAGAGGACTATGGCTACACCTTC.

This clonotype was detected many times. The chain carries TRBV5-4 and TRBJ2-5; D is undetermined. V was shortened by 1 base and J by 2 bases, with 6 bases between the two germline ends. CDR1 is SGHNT and CDR2 is YYREEE in the germline V gene (reference sequence). CDR3 length: 13 residues. The CDR3 loop is CASSLMGQETQYF. The CDR3, as DNA: TGTGCCAGCAGCTTGATGGGGCAAGAGACCCAGTACTTC.

This clonotype was detected many times. The rearrangement joins TRBV6-1 to TRBJ2-7, with a weak D call TRBD1 (5 bases). Trimming took off 3 bases at V and 5 bases at J, with 11 bases between the two ends. CDR3 length equals 13 residues. Germline V gives CDR1 MNHNS, CDR2 SASEGT. The CDR3 DNA reads as TGTGCCAGCAGTGACAGGGAATTCGACGAGCAGTACTTC. This translates into CASSDREFDEQYF.

Ten or more counts support this clonotype. CDR3 in amino acids: CASSFNGILQETQYF. As DNA, the CDR3 is TGTGCCAGCAGCTTTAACGGGATCCTCCAAGAGACCCAGTACTTC. The chain recombines TRBV11-2 with TRBJ2-5; D might be TRBD2 (5 bases). Germline values: CDR1 SGHAT, CDR2 FQNNGV. The CDR3 extends over 15 amino acids. The V and J ends lost 3 bases and 1 base respectively, with 12 bases between them.

This clonotype has ten or more counts. The chain couples TRBV7-6 to TRBJ2-5; a possible D gene is TRBD2 (5 bases). V was cut by 5 bases and J by 5 bases, with 15 bases left in between. Germline V gene lookup returns CDR1 SGHVS and CDR2 FNYEAQ. The CDR3 is 14 amino acids. For the CDR3, the DNA is TGTGCCAGCAGCCTATCGGGGTGGTCGGAGACCCAGTACTTC. Its protein is CASSLSGWSETQYF.

This clonotype has only a few counts. The chain is built from TRBV5-4 and TRBJ1-1; D not resolved. The CDR3 is 14 amino acids. Per the germline V gene, CDR1 is SGHNT and CDR2 is YYREEE (reference sequence). Trimming took off 6 bases at V and 0 bases at J, with 12 bases between the two ends. CDR3 amino acids: CASTRGGLNTEAFF. CDR3 DNA sequence: TGTGCCAGCACCCGGGGAGGTTTGAACACTGAAGCTTTCTTT. The full variable domain, in which reference TRBV5-4 and TRBJ1-1 provide the parts outside the CDR3, is ETGVTQSPTHLIKTRGQQVTLRCSSQSGHNTVSWYQQALGQGPQFIFQYYREEENGRGNFPPRFSGLQFPNYSSELNVNALELDDSALYLCASTRGGLNTEAFFGQGTRLTVV.

The chain has TRBV20-1 and TRBJ2-7, with TRBD1 identical over 7 bases. V lost 3 bases and J lost 6; bases outside the gene matches: 14. The germline gives CDR1 DFQATT, CDR2 SNEGSKA (reference sequence). The CDR3 length is 15 residues. The CDR3: CSARPPTLAGGEQYF. The CDR3 DNA reads as TGCAGTGCTAGGCCCCCGACATTAGCAGGGGGCGAGCAGTACTTC.

This clonotype was seen at least ten times. The gene calls are TRBV2 and TRBJ2-4; D possibly uses TRBD1 or TRBD2 (5 bases each). CDR1 and CDR2 from the germline V gene are SNHLY and FYNNEI. The CDR3 is 16 amino acids. Trimming cost V 6 bases and J 0 bases, with 15 bases left between them. CDR3 residues: CASSGVRGVAKNIQYF. The CDR3 DNA sequence: TGTGCCAGCAGCGGTGTGAGGGGAGTAGCCAAAAACATTCAGTACTTC.